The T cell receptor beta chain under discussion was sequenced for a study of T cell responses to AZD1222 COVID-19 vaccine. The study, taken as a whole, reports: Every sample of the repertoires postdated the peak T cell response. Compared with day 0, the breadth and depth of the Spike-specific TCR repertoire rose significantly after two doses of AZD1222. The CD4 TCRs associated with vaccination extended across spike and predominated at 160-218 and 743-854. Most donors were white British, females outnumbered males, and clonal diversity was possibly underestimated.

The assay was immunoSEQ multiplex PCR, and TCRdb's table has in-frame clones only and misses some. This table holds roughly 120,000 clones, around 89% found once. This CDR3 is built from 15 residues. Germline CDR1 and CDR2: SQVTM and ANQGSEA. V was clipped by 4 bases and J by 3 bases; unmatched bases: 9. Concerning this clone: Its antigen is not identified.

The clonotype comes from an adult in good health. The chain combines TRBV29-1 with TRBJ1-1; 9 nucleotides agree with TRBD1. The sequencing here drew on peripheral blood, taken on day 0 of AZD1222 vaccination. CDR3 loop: CSVVDRGFWDTEAFF. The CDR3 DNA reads TGCAGCGTTGTGGACAGGGGATTTTGGGACACTGAAGCTTTCTTT.